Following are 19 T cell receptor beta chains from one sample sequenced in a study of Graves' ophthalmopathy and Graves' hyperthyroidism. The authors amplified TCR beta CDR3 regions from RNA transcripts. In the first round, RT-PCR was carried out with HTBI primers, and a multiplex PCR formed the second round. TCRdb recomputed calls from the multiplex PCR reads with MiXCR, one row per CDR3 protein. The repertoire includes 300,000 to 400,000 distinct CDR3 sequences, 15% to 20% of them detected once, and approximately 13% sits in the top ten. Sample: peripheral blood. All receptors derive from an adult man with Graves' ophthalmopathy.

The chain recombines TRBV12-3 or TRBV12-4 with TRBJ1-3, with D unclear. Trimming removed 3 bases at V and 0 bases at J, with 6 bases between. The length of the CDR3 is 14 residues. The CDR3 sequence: CASSFQTSGNTIYF. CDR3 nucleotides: TGTGCCAGCAGTTTCCAGACCTCTGGAAACACCATATATTTT.

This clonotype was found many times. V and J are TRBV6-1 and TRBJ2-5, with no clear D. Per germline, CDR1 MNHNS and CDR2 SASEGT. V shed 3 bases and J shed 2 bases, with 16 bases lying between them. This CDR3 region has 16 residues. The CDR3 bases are TGTGCCAGCAGTGACCCTAACCTAACTGGGCAAGAGACCCAGTACTTC. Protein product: CASSDPNLTGQETQYF.

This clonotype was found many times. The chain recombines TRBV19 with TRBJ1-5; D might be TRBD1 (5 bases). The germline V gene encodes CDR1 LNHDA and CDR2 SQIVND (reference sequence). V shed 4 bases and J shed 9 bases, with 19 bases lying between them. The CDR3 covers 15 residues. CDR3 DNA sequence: TGTGCCAGTAGTAAAGGGGCAGATTACTTTTCGCCCCAGCATTTT. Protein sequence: CASSKGADYFSPQHF.

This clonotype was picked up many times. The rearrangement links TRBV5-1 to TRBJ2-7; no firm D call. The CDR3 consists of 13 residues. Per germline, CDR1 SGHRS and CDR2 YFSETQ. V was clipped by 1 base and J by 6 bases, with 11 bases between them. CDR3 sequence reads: CASSLFESAEQYF. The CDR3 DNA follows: TGCGCCAGCAGCTTGTTCGAGTCGGCCGAGCAGTACTTC.

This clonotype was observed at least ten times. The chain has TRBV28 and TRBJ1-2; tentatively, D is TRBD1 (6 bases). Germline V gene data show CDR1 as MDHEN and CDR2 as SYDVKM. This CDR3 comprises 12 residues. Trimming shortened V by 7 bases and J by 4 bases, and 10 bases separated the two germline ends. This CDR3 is CASTGDSYGYTF. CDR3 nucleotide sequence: TGTGCCAGCACAGGGGACTCCTATGGCTACACCTTC.

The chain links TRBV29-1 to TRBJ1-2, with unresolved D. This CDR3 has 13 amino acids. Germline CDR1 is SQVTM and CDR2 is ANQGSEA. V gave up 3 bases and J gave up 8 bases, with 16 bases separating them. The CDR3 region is CSVDRGPGGGYTF. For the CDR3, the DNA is TGCAGCGTTGATCGCGGCCCGGGAGGCGGCTACACCTTC. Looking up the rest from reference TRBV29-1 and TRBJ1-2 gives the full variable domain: SAVISQKPSRDICQRGTSLTIQCQVDSQVTMMFWYRQQPGQSLTLIATANQGSEATYESGFVIDKFPISRPNLTFSTLTVSNMSPEDSSIYLCSVDRGPGGGYTFGSGTRLTVV.

CDR3 sequence: CASSRDRPHEQYF. The DNA of the CDR3 is TGTGCCAGCAGCAGAGACAGACCTCACGAGCAGTACTTC. The chain joins TRBV28 to TRBJ2-7, with D perhaps TRBD1 (5 bases). V lost 6 bases and J lost 5, with 14 bases in between. Germline V gene data show CDR1 as MDHEN and CDR2 as SYDVKM. The CDR3 loop spans 13 amino acids.

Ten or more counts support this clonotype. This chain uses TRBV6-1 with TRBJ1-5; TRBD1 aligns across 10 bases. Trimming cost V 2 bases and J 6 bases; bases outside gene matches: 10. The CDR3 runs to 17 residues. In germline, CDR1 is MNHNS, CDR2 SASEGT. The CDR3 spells CASSESWVTGGGQPQHF. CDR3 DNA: TGTGCCAGCAGTGAATCTTGGGTGACAGGGGGCGGTCAGCCCCAGCATTTT.

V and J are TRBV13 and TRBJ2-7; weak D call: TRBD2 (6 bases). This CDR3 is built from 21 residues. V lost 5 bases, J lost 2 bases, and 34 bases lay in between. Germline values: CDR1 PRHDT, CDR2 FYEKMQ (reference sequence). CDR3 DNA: TGTGCCAGCAGCCCCAACATTATGGGCGGGGACCGACGCCACTACACCTACGAGCAGTACTTC. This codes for CASSPNIMGGDRRHYTYEQYF. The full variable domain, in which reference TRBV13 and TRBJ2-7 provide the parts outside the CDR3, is AAGVIQSPRHLIKEKRETATLKCYPIPRHDTVYWYQQGPGQDPQFLISFYEKMQSDKGSIPDRFSAQQFSDYHSELNMSSLELGDSALYFCASSPNIMGGDRRHYTYEQYFGPGTRLTVT.

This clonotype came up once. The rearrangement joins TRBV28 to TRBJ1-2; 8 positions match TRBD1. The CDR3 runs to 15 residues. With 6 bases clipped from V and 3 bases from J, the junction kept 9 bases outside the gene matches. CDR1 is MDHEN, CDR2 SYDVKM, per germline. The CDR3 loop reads CASSPPGQAYYGYTF. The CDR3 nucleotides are TGTGCCAGCAGCCCTCCGGGACAGGCTTACTATGGCTACACCTTC.

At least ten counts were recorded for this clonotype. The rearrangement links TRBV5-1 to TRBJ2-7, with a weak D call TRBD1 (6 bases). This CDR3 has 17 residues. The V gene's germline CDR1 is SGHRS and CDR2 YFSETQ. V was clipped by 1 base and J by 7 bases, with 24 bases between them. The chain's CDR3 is CASSLLGADRVLSEQYF. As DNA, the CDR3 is TGCGCCAGCAGCTTGTTAGGAGCGGACAGAGTTTTGAGTGAGCAGTACTTC.

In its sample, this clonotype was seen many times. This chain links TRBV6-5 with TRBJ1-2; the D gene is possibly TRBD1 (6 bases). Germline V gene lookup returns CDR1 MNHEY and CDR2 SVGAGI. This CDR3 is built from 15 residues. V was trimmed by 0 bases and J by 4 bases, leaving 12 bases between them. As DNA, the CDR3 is TGTGCCAGCAGTTACTCCGGGGGGCAGGCCTATGGCTACACCTTC. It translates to CASSYSGGQAYGYTF.

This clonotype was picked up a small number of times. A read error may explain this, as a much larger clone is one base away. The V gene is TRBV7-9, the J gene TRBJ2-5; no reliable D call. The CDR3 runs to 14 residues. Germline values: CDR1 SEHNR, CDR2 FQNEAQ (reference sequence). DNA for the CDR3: TGTGCCAGCAGCTTAGTTCTGGGCCAAGAGACCCGGTACTTC. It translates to CASSLVLGQETRYF. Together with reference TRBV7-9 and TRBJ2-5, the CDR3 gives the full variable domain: DTGVSQNPRHKITKRGQNVTFRCDPISEHNRLYWYRQTLGQGPEFLTYFQNEAQLEKSRLLSDRFSAERPKGSFSTLEIQRTEQGDSAMYLCASSLVLGQETRYFGPGTRLLVL.

The DNA of the CDR3 is TGTGCCAGCAGTTACTCGCAGAATGGCAACGAGCAGTACTTC. Amino acid sequence: CASSYSQNGNEQYF. The chain employs TRBV6-2 or TRBV6-3 and TRBJ2-7; D gene unclear. The CDR3 has 14 amino acids. The germline V gene encodes CDR1 MNHEY and CDR2 SVGEGT. V was shortened by 0 bases and J by 5 bases, with 11 bases between the two germline ends.

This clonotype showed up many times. This CDR3 reads CSAREADRPGSPLHF. The CDR3 coding sequence is TGCAGTGCTAGAGAGGCGGACAGGCCGGGGTCACCCCTCCACTTT. This chain links TRBV20-1 with TRBJ1-6; 7 bases align to TRBD1. The CDR3 runs to 15 residues. V gave up 0 bases and J gave up 10 bases; unmatched junction bases: 9. CDR1 and CDR2 (germline): DFQATT, SNEGSKA (reference sequence).

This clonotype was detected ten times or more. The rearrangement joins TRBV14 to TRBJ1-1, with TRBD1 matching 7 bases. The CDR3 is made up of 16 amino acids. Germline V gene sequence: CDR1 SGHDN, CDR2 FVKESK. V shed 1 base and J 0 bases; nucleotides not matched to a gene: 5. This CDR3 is CASSQVYRGLNTEAFF. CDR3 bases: TGTGCCAGCAGCCAAGTCTACAGGGGACTGAACACTGAAGCTTTCTTT.

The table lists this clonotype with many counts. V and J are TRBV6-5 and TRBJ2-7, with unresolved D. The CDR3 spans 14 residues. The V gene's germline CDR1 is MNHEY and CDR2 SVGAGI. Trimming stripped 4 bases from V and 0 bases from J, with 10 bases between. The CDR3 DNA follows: TGTGCCAGCAGTTGGACCGCGAGCTCCTACGAGCAGTACTTC. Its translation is CASSWTASSYEQYF.

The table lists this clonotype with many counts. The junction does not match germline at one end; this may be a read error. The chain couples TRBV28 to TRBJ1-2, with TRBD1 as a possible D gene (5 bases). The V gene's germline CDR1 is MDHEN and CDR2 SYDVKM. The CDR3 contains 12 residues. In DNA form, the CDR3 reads TGTGCCAGCAGCTCCTCCACCGGGGGTGTCCACTTC. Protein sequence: CASSSSTGGVHF.

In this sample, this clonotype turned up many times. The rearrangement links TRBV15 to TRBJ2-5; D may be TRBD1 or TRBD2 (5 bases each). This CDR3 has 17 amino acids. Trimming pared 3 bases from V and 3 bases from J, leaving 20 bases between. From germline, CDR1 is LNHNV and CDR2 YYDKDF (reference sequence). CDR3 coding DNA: TGTGCCACCAGCAGGGGGGTGAGAGGGGCGGAAGAAGAGACCCAGTACTTC. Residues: CATSRGVRGAEEETQYF. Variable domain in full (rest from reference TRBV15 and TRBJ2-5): DAMVIQNPRYQVTQFGKPVTLSCSQTLNHNVMYWYQQKSSQAPKLLFHYYDKDFNNEADTPDNFQSRRPNTSFCFLDIRSPGLGDTAMYLCATSRGVRGAEEETQYFGPGTRLLVL.